What follows are 30 T cell receptor beta chains derived from one specimen sequenced in a study of T-cell reconstitution after alpha-beta-depleted transplantation in children. Molecular barcoding with unique molecular identifiers was used for the TCRbeta library. Each CDR3 protein gets one entry after TCRdb re-called the PCR reads with MiXCR. In the table there are around 670,000 distinct CDR3 sequences, 10% to 15% of which are singletons. This specimen was PBMCs, taken before TCRalphabeta/CD19-depleted stem cell transplant. The receptors were sampled from a girl aged 2-15 years with congenital amegakaryocytic thrombocytopenia, due to receive a stem cell transplant.

About this clonotype itself: The junction and the germline gene differ at one end; a read error may be behind it. The chain has TRBV5-1 and TRBJ1-6; D possibly corresponds to TRBD1 (5 bases). CDR3 length: 14 amino acids. Germline CDR1 is SGHRS and CDR2 is YFSETQ. CDR3 loop: CASSLGQGNSPFHF. CDR3 DNA: TGCGCCAGCAGCTTGGGGCAGGGTAATTCACCCTTCCACTTT. Full variable domain (rest looked up from reference TRBV5-1 and TRBJ1-6): KAGVTQTPRYLIKTRGQQVTLSCSPISGHRSVSWYQQTPGQGLQFLFEYFSETQRNKGNFPGRFSGRQFSNSRSEMNVSTLELGDSALYLCASSLGQGNSPFHFGNGTRLTVT.

This clonotype was picked up many times. The chain has TRBV5-1 and TRBJ2-5; 11 nucleotides agree with TRBD2. The CDR3 contains 22 residues. The V gene's germline CDR1 is SGHRS and CDR2 YFSETQ. J was trimmed by 4 bases and V by 4 bases; bases with no gene match: 27. CDR3 bases: TGCGCCAGCAGCCCTCGGTTCCCTGTCGGGGACGTAACTAGCGGGAGCTCAGAGACCCAGTACTTC. This sequence encodes CASSPRFPVGDVTSGSSETQYF. Together with reference TRBV5-1 and TRBJ2-5, the CDR3 gives the full variable domain: KAGVTQTPRYLIKTRGQQVTLSCSPISGHRSVSWYQQTPGQGLQFLFEYFSETQRNKGNFPGRFSGRQFSNSRSEMNVSTLELGDSALYLCASSPRFPVGDVTSGSSETQYFGPGTRLLVL.

This clonotype appeared a few times. The J gene is TRBJ1-4, the V gene TRBV5-1; TRBD1 might be the D (5 bases). Germline V gives CDR1 SGHRS, CDR2 YFSETQ. The CDR3 runs 15 residues. Trimming pared 1 base from V and 6 bases from J, leaving 13 bases between. The CDR3 sequence: CASSLQGASDEKLFF. In nucleotides, the CDR3 is TGCGCCAGCAGCTTGCAAGGGGCCTCCGATGAAAAACTGTTTTTT.

This clonotype was recorded many times. This chain uses TRBV5-1 with TRBJ2-1; D ambiguous. Germline lookup yields CDR1 SGHRS and CDR2 YFSETQ. There are 10 residues in the CDR3. CDR3: CARVRDEQFF. CDR3 DNA sequence: TGCGCTAGAGTAAGGGATGAGCAGTTCTTC.

This clonotype turned up a few times. The chain is built from TRBV12-3 or TRBV12-4 and TRBJ2-3; 16 bases match TRBD2. The CDR3 length is 17 residues. V was clipped by 6 bases and J by 4 bases; unmatched bases: 7. CDR3 sequence: CASRTGLAGGPPDTQYF. CDR3 nucleotides: TGTGCCAGCAGGACGGGACTAGCGGGAGGGCCCCCAGATACGCAGTATTTT.

Many counts were recorded for this clonotype. CDR3 in DNA: TGCGCCAGCAGCCTTCATAACTCCTACAATGAGCAGTTCTTC. Amino acid sequence: CASSLHNSYNEQFF. The rearrangement links TRBV5-1 to TRBJ2-1; no reliable D call. Trimming pared 4 bases from V and 0 bases from J, leaving 8 bases between. Germline values: CDR1 SGHRS, CDR2 YFSETQ. CDR3 length: 14 amino acids.

CDR3 residues: CASSPWARETEAFF. For the CDR3, the DNA is TGCGCCAGCAGCCCCTGGGCCAGGGAGACTGAAGCTTTCTTT. The gene calls are TRBV4-1 and TRBJ1-1, with a possible D match to TRBD1 (5 bases). Trimming cost V 4 bases and J 5 bases, with 14 bases left between them. The germline gives CDR1 MGHRA, CDR2 YSYEKL. This CDR3 contains 14 residues.

This clonotype turned up a few times. The chain is built from TRBV12-3 or TRBV12-4 and TRBJ2-4; D gene ambiguous. The germline V and J ends were trimmed by 3 bases and 1 base, with 10 bases remaining between them. The CDR3 extends over 15 amino acids. The CDR3: CASSLPMTAKNIQYF. DNA of the CDR3: TGTGCCAGCAGTTTGCCCATGACTGCCAAAAACATTCAGTACTTC.

This clonotype was observed many times. This rearrangement joins TRBV29-1 to TRBJ2-1, with TRBD2 matching 9 bases. The ends lost 6 bases at V and 8 bases at J; junction bases unmatched: 5. CDR1 and CDR2 from the germline V gene are SQVTM and ANQGSEA. The CDR3 has 12 residues. CDR3 in amino acids: CSVDRTSDEQFF. The CDR3 nucleotides read TGCAGCGTAGATCGGACTAGCGATGAGCAGTTCTTC.

The genes are TRBV20-1 and TRBJ2-5; 10 nucleotides line up with TRBD2. After removal of 3 bases from V and 3 bases from J, the junction contained 10 bases not matched to a gene. CDR1 is DFQATT and CDR2 is SNEGSKA in the germline V gene (reference sequence). The CDR3 is 16 residues long. The CDR3 region is CSARYLAGDRKETQYF. DNA for the CDR3: TGCAGTGCTAGGTACCTAGCGGGAGACAGGAAAGAGACCCAGTACTTC.

CDR3 DNA: TGCGCCAGCAGCGACGGGACACCCTACGAGCAGTACTTC. Its translation: CASSDGTPYEQYF. The J gene is TRBJ2-7, the V gene TRBV5-1; tentatively, D is TRBD1 (6 bases). There are 13 residues in the CDR3. In germline, CDR1 is SGHRS, CDR2 YFSETQ. The V gene lost 4 bases and the J gene lost 2 bases, with 10 bases spanning the gap.

This clonotype was detected a few times. This chain joins TRBV27 and TRBJ1-1; TRBD1 might be the D (6 bases). Trimming removed 3 bases from V and 5 bases from J, with 13 bases in between. This CDR3 has 14 residues. Germline CDR1 is MNHEY and CDR2 is SMNVEV (reference sequence). CDR3 protein: CASSFQQGITEAFF. CDR3 DNA: TGTGCCAGCAGTTTCCAGCAGGGGATAACTGAAGCTTTCTTT.

As regards this clonotype: A read error may account for a junction end that differs from germline. The rearrangement joins TRBV20-1 to TRBJ2-1, with TRBD2 matching over 11 bases. This CDR3 is 16 amino acids long. Germline V gene data show CDR1 as DFQATT and CDR2 as SNEGSKA (reference sequence). The CDR3 coding sequence is TGCTGTGCTAGCCCCCTAGCGGGAGGAACCTACAATGAGCAGTTCTTC. This encodes CCASPLAGGTYNEQFF.

The rearrangement joins TRBV4-2 to TRBJ2-3, with TRBD2 matching over 9 bases. CDR3 length equals 15 residues. Germline assignment: CDR1 LGHNA and CDR2 YNFKEQ. The J segment lost 6 bases and the V segment lost 4 bases, leaving 8 bases of the junction unmatched. Here the CDR3 reads CASSPTSGDRDTQYF. CDR3 nucleotides: TGTGCCAGCAGCCCGACTAGCGGAGACAGGGATACGCAGTATTTT.

The table lists this clonotype with a few counts. The chain employs TRBV20-1 and TRBJ2-5, with D perhaps assigned TRBD1 or TRBD2 (5 bases each). Trimming pared 4 bases from V and 3 bases from J, leaving 12 bases between. The CDR3 is 13 amino acids. Germline assignment: CDR1 DFQATT and CDR2 SNEGSKA (reference sequence). The CDR3: CSATGFGEETQYF. CDR3 nucleotide sequence: TGCAGTGCTACAGGGTTCGGGGAAGAGACCCAGTACTTC.

The sample holds a few counts of this clonotype. The V call is TRBV4-2, the J call TRBJ2-2; D is unresolved. The germline V gene has CDR1 LGHNA and CDR2 YNFKEQ. The CDR3 has 15 amino acids. The V gene lost 1 base and the J gene lost 7 bases, with 13 bases spanning the gap. CDR3 DNA: TGTGCCAGCAGCCAAGCTCGCGACCCCGTCGGGGAGCTGTTTTTT. It specifies CASSQARDPVGELFF.

This clonotype has just a few counts. The CDR3 sequence: CASSDHRGPYEQYF. The CDR3 DNA reads TGTGCCAGCAGCGATCACAGGGGCCCCTACGAGCAGTACTTC. The rearrangement uses TRBV28 and TRBJ2-7; 7 bases are a match to TRBD1. This CDR3 contains 14 residues. Looked up from germline, CDR1 is MDHEN and CDR2 is SYDVKM. J lost 2 bases, V lost 6 bases, and 7 bases had no gene match.

This clonotype has only a few counts. The chain has TRBV28 and TRBJ2-1; 9 bases agree with TRBD2. The CDR3 covers 15 residues. Germline V gene data show CDR1 as MDHEN and CDR2 as SYDVKM. Losses at the gene ends were 6 bases for V and 5 bases for J; bases not matched to a gene: 8. The DNA of the CDR3 is TGTGCCAGCAGCAACGGACTAGCGACCGACAATGAGCAGTTCTTC. Its protein product is CASSNGLATDNEQFF.

This chain links TRBV6-1 with TRBJ2-1; TRBD1 matches 7 bases. Trimming removed 5 bases from V and 10 bases from J; junction bases left unmatched: 8. Germline V CDR1 and CDR2: MNHNS, SASEGT. This CDR3 has 13 amino acids. CDR3 region: CASSREGGREQFF. CDR3 nucleotide sequence: TGTGCCAGCAGTCGAGAAGGGGGCAGAGAGCAGTTCTTC.

The genes are TRBV5-8 and TRBJ1-5, with a tentative D call TRBD1 (5 bases). This CDR3 is built from 16 residues. V dropped 2 bases and J dropped 1 base, with 13 bases sitting between them. Looked up from germline, CDR1 is SGHTS and CDR2 is YDEGEE. The CDR3 protein is CASSFHGTVSNQPQHF. Written as DNA, the CDR3 is TGTGCCAGCAGCTTTCACGGGACCGTAAGCAATCAGCCCCAGCATTTT.

This clonotype came up many times. The V gene is TRBV15, the J gene TRBJ1-5; 9 bases line up with TRBD1. There are 15 residues in the CDR3. With V trimmed by 6 bases and J by 1 base, 4 bases remained unmatched. CDR1 and CDR2 from the germline V gene are LNHNV and YYDKDF (reference sequence). The CDR3 sequence: CATRGTGQSNQPQHF. CDR3 coding DNA: TGTGCCACCAGAGGGACAGGGCAAAGCAATCAGCCCCAGCATTTT. Complete variable domain (other parts from reference TRBV15 and TRBJ1-5): DAMVIQNPRYQVTQFGKPVTLSCSQTLNHNVMYWYQQKSSQAPKLLFHYYDKDFNNEADTPDNFQSRRPNTSFCFLDIRSPGLGDTAMYLCATRGTGQSNQPQHFGDGTRLSIL.

This clonotype was observed a few times. The V and J genes are TRBV29-1 and TRBJ1-4, with a weak D call TRBD1 (5 bases). Germline values: CDR1 SQVTM, CDR2 ANQGSEA. This CDR3 has 12 amino acids. Trimming pared 4 bases from V and 10 bases from J, leaving 13 bases between. The CDR3 reads CSVGTGGGKLFF. CDR3 DNA sequence: TGCAGCGTTGGGACCGGGGGTGGAAAACTGTTTTTT.

About this clonotype: A read error may explain this, as a much larger clone is one base away. This chain joins TRBV4-1 and TRBJ2-1; tentative D call: TRBD2 (6 bases). CDR1 is MGHRA, CDR2 YSYEKL, per germline. The CDR3 contains 15 residues. In DNA, the CDR3 is TGCGTCAGCAGCCAAGACGGGAGTTCCTACAATGAGCAGTTCTTC. Encoded protein: CVSSQDGSSYNEQFF.

This clonotype turned up a few times. The rearrangement joins TRBV12-3 or TRBV12-4 to TRBJ2-7; 10 positions match TRBD2. This CDR3 has 15 amino acids. J lost 4 bases, V lost 5 bases, and 8 bases had no gene match. The CDR3 loop is CASSAGGLARYEQYF. CDR3 DNA: TGTGCCAGCAGTGCTGGGGGACTAGCGCGGTACGAGCAGTACTTC.

The J gene is TRBJ2-2, the V gene TRBV5-1; D might be TRBD1 (6 bases). Germline V gene lookup returns CDR1 SGHRS and CDR2 YFSETQ. V was pared by 1 base and J by 2 bases, with 9 bases between. The CDR3 covers 15 residues. In DNA, the CDR3 is TGCGCCAGCAGCTTGACAGGGATAAACACCGGGGAGCTGTTTTTT. It encodes CASSLTGINTGELFF.

V usage is TRBV5-1 and J usage is TRBJ2-1, with 8 bases matching TRBD1. Germline V lookup: CDR1 SGHRS, CDR2 YFSETQ. V lost 4 bases to trimming and J lost 8 bases; unmatched junction nucleotides: 5. This CDR3 is built from 13 residues. CDR3 residues: CASSQGQVDEQFF. The CDR3 DNA follows: TGCGCCAGCAGCCAGGGACAGGTGGATGAGCAGTTCTTC. The variable domain in full, with the rest retrieved from reference TRBV5-1 and TRBJ2-1, is KAGVTQTPRYLIKTRGQQVTLSCSPISGHRSVSWYQQTPGQGLQFLFEYFSETQRNKGNFPGRFSGRQFSNSRSEMNVSTLELGDSALYLCASSQGQVDEQFFGPGTRLTVL.

This clonotype was observed many times. This chain connects TRBV12-3 or TRBV12-4 to TRBJ1-2, with 7 nucleotides matching TRBD1. V shed 6 bases, J shed 6 bases, and the junction held 10 bases outside the gene matches. The CDR3 sequence is 14 residues long. As DNA, the CDR3 is TGTGCCAGCAGGAAACAGGGGAGGTATGATGGCTACACCTTC. Residues: CASRKQGRYDGYTF.

The chain has TRBV6-6 and TRBJ1-2; weak D call: TRBD1 (6 bases). Germline lookup yields CDR1 MNHNY and CDR2 SVGAGI (reference sequence). V dropped 1 base and J dropped 8 bases, with 11 bases sitting between them. The CDR3 has 13 residues. The CDR3 spells CASSYFYRDGYTF. In nucleotides, the CDR3 is TGTGCCAGCAGTTACTTTTACAGGGACGGCTACACCTTC.

The chain links TRBV20-1 to TRBJ2-7; 7 nucleotides agree with TRBD1. Germline V lookup: CDR1 DFQATT, CDR2 SNEGSKA (reference sequence). Germline trimming cut 8 bases from V and 1 base from J; bases unmatched to any gene: 8. The CDR3 has 13 residues. CDR3 DNA: TGCAGTTCCGCAGGGGGAAGGTCCTACGAGCAGTACTTC. Residues: CSSAGGRSYEQYF.

This clonotype was seen a handful of times. A read error may produce the germline difference seen at one junction end. The chain joins TRBV5-6 to TRBJ2-3; D is ambiguous. From germline, CDR1 is SGHDT and CDR2 YYEEEE. The CDR3 loop spans 14 amino acids. CDR3 region: CASSPPEWKDTQYF. CDR3 DNA sequence: TGTGCCAGCAGCCCTCCGGAATGGAAGGATACGCAGTACTTT.